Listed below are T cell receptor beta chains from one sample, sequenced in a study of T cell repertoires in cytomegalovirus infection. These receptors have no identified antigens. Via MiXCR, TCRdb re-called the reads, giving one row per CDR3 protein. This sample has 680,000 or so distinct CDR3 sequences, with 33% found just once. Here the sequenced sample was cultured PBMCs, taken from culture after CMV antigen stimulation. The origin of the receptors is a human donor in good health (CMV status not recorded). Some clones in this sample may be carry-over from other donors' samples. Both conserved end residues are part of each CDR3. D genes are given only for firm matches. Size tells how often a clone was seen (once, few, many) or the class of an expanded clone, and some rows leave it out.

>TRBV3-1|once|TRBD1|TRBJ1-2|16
CASSHNTDRGFNGYTF
TGTGCCAGCAGCCACAACACGGACAGGGGCTTTAATGGCTACACCTTC
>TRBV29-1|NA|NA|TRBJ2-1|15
CSARRVSSSYNEQFF
TGCAGCGCAAGGAGGGTTAGCAGCTCCTACAATGAGCAGTTCTTC
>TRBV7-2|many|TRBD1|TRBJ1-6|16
CASSLTGTGHNSPLHF
TGTGCCAGCAGCCTCACCGGGACAGGACATAATTCACCCCTCCACTTT
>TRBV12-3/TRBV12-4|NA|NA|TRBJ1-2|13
CASSQGIGRGYTF
TGTGCCAGCAGCCAGGGGATCGGGAGGGGCTACACCTTC
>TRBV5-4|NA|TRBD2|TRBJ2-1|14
CASSLGLAVDEQFF
TGTGCCAGCAGCTTGGGGCTAGCGGTCGATGAGCAGTTCTTC
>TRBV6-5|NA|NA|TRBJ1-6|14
CASSYGSGSSPLHF
TGTGCCAGCAGTTACGGTTCAGGAAGTTCACCCCTCCACTTT
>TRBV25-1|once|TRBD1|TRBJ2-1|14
CASSGGTGANEQFF
TGTGCCAGCAGTGGAGGGACAGGTGCCAATGAGCAGTTCTTC
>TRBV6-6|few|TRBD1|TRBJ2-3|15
CASSLWDRGTANQYF
TGTGCCAGCAGCCTCTGGGACAGGGGGACCGCAAATCAGTATTTT
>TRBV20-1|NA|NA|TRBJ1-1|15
CSARGGSVMNTEAFF
TGCAGTGCTAGAGGGGGTAGTGTTATGAACACTGAAGCTTTCTTT
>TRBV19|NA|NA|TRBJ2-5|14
CASSIPGIKETQYF
TGTGCCAGTAGTATCCCCGGGATAAAAGAGACCCAGTACTTC
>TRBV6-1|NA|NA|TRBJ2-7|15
CASSPMDKGDYEQYF
TGTGCCAGCAGTCCTATGGACAAGGGGGACTACGAGCAGTACTTC
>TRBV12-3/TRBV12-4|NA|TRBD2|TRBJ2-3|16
CASSPLTSGFTNTQYF
TGTGCCAGCAGTCCCCTGACTAGCGGGTTCACGAATACGCAGTATTTT
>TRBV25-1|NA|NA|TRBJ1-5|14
CASSEHRVNQPQHF
TGTGCCAGCAGTGAACACAGGGTGAATCAGCCCCAGCATTTT
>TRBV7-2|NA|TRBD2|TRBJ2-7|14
CASSLGGRAGEQYF
TGTGCCAGCAGCTTAGGCGGGAGGGCGGGCGAGCAGTACTTC
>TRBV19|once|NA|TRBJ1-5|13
CASSISQVQPQHF
TGTGCCAGTAGTATAAGCCAAGTTCAGCCCCAGCATTTT
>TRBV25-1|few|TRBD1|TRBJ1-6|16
CASSQSQTGGGSPLHF
TGTGCCAGCAGCCAGAGCCAAACAGGGGGAGGCTCACCCCTCCACTTT
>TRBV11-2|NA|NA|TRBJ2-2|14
CASSLSIYTGELFF
TGTGCCAGCAGCTTGAGTATATACACCGGGGAGCTGTTTTTT
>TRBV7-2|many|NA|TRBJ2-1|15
CASSSPPGVYNEQFF
TGTGCCAGCAGCAGCCCGCCGGGGGTGTACAATGAGCAGTTCTTC
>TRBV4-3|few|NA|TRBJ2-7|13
CASSQATSYEQYF
TGCGCCAGCAGCCAAGCAACTTCCTACGAGCAGTACTTC
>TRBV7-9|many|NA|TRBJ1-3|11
CASSLRNTIYF
TGTGCCAGCAGCTTGCGCAACACCATATATTTT
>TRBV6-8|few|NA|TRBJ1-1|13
CASLNRANTEAFF
TGTGCCAGCCTGAACAGGGCGAACACTGAAGCTTTCTTT
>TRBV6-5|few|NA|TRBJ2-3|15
CASARGLPSTDTQYF
TGTGCCAGCGCGCGGGGTCTTCCTAGCACAGATACGCAGTATTTT
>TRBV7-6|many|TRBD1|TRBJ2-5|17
CASSWGTGIYVQETQYF
TGTGCCAGCAGCTGGGGGACAGGGATTTATGTCCAAGAGACCCAGTACTTC
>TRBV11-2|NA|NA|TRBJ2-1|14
CASSLGAWYNEQFF
TGTGCCAGCAGCTTAGGGGCATGGTACAATGAGCAGTTCTTC
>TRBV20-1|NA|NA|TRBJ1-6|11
CSARDPGPLHF
TGCAGTGCTAGGGACCCCGGTCCCCTCCACTTT
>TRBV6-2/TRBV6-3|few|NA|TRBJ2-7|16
CASSPERRRAGYEQYF
TGTGCCAGCAGCCCCGAGAGAAGGAGGGCCGGTTACGAGCAGTACTTC
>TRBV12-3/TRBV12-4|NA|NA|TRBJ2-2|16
CASSPGVGLFPGELFF
TGTGCCAGCAGCCCTGGTGTAGGACTATTTCCCGGGGAGCTGTTTTTT
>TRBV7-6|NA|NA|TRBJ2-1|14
CASSAGPAYNEQFF
TGTGCCAGCAGCGCCGGTCCAGCTTACAATGAGCAGTTCTTC
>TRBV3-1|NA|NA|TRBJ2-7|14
CASSQGQEFYEQYF
TGTGCCAGCAGCCAAGGCCAGGAATTCTACGAGCAGTACTTC
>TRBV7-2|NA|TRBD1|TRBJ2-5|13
CASSPTGEGTQYF
TGTGCCAGCAGCCCGACAGGGGAAGGGACCCAGTACTTC
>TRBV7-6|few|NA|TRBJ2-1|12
CASSQRWKEQFF
TGTGCCAGCAGCCAGCGGTGGAAGGAGCAGTTCTTC
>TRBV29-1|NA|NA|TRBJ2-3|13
CSVASSLGDTQYF
TGCAGCGTTGCCTCCTCTTTAGGGGATACGCAGTATTTT
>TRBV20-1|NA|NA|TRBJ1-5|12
CSADTGNQPQHF
TGCAGTGCCGATACAGGGAATCAGCCCCAGCATTTT
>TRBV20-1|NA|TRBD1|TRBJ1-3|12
CSARDSGNTIYF
TGCAGTGCCCGGGACAGTGGAAACACCATATATTTT
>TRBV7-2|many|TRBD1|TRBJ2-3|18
CASSSAGGLGHLTDTQYF
TGTGCCAGCAGCTCAGCAGGGGGCTTAGGACACCTTACAGATACGCAGTATTTT
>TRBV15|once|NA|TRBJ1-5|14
CATSRDRWNQPQHF
TGTGCCACCAGCAGAGATAGGTGGAATCAGCCCCAGCATTTT
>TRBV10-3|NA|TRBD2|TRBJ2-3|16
CAISESQRGSTDTQYF
TGTGCCATCAGTGAGTCACAGCGGGGCAGCACAGATACGCAGTATTTT
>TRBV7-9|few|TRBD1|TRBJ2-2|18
CASSSYGQGASNTGELFF
TGTGCCAGCAGCTCGTACGGACAGGGGGCATCGAACACCGGGGAGCTGTTTTTT
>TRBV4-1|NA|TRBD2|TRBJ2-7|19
CASSQDSLSGLAGVIEQYF
TGCGCCAGCAGCCAAGACTCCCTATCCGGACTAGCGGGAGTTATTGAGCAGTACTTC
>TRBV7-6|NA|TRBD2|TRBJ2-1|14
CASSLSGLAGEQFF
TGTGCCAGCAGCCTTTCGGGACTAGCGGGTGAGCAGTTCTTC
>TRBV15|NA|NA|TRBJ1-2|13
CATSRDSDYGYTF
TGTGCCACCAGCAGAGATTCGGACTATGGCTACACCTTC
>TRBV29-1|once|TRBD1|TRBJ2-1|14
CSTRGDRAYNEQFF
TGCAGCACCCGTGGGGACAGGGCCTACAATGAGCAGTTCTTC
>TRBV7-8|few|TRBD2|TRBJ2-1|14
CASTETSGYNEQFF
TGTGCCAGCACCGAGACTAGCGGGTACAATGAGCAGTTCTTC
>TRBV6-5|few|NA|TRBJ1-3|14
CASSYLPSGNTIYF
TGTGCCAGCAGTTACCTCCCCTCTGGAAACACCATATATTTT
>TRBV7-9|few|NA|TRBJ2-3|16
CASSPQWWGGTDTQYF
TGTGCCAGCAGCCCCCAATGGTGGGGCGGCACAGATACGCAGTATTTT
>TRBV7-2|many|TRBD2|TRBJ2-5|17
CASSLAGLAGVLETQYF
TGTGCCAGCAGCTTAGCAGGGCTAGCGGGTGTGCTAGAGACCCAGTACTTC
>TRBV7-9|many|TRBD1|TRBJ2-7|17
CATLDAAVGQGVYEQYF
TGTGCCACGCTAGACGCGGCCGTGGGACAGGGGGTGTACGAGCAGTACTTC
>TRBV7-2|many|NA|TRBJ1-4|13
CASSLMWGEKLFF
TGTGCCAGCAGCTTAATGTGGGGGGAAAAACTGTTTTTT
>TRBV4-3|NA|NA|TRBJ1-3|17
CASSQVPAGGRENTIYF
TGCGCCAGCAGCCAAGTTCCTGCGGGTGGCAGGGAAAACACCATATATTTT
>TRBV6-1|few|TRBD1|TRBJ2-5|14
CASTVPGQAETQYF
TGTGCCAGCACCGTCCCAGGACAGGCTGAGACCCAGTACTTC
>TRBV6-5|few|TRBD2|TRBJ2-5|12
CAVRGDQETQYF
TGTGCCGTCCGGGGGGACCAAGAGACCCAGTACTTC
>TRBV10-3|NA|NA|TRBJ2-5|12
CAISANQETQYF
TGTGCCATCAGTGCAAACCAAGAGACCCAGTACTTC
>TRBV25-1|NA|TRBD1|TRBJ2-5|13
CASSGDSLETQYF
TGTGCCAGCAGTGGGGACAGCTTGGAGACCCAGTACTTC
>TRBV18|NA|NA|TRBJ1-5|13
CASAPESNQPQHF
TGTGCCAGCGCCCCGGAAAGCAATCAGCCCCAGCATTTT
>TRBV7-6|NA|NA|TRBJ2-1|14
CASSLGARGGEQFF
TGTGCCAGCAGCTTAGGGGCTAGGGGCGGGGAGCAGTTCTTC
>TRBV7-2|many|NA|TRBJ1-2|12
CASSFGGGGYTF
TGTGCCAGCAGCTTCGGGGGAGGTGGCTACACCTTC
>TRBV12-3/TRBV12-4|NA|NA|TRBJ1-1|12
CASSLLGGEAFF
TGTGCCAGCAGTTTATTGGGGGGTGAAGCTTTCTTT
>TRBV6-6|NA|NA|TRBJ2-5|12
CASAKSGETQYF
TGTGCCAGCGCAAAGAGTGGGGAGACCCAGTACTTC
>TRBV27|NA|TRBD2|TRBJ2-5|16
CASSLSRSGGPETQYF
TGTGCCAGCAGTTTATCGCGTAGCGGGGGCCCAGAGACCCAGTACTTC